These 25 T cell receptor beta chains came from one sample sequenced in a study of T cell responses to AZD1222 COVID-19 vaccine. Sequenced by immunoSEQ multiplex PCR; TCRdb stores in-frame clones only, minus some. The repertoire includes 140,000 to 150,000 clones, about 92% of them detected once, and less than 2% sits in the top ten. Sequenced here: peripheral blood, sampled on day 0 of AZD1222 vaccination. All receptors come from an adult in good health.

The chain has TRBV19 and TRBJ1-4, with 8 bases identical to TRBD1. Unmatched junction bases numbered 6, after V lost 5 bases and J lost 4 bases. The CDR3 totals 15 residues. From germline, CDR1 is LNHDA and CDR2 SQIVND (reference sequence). The CDR3, as DNA: TGTGCCAGTAGTTACCGGACAGGGCATAATGAAAAACTGTTTTTT. Translating it yields CASSYRTGHNEKLFF.

In its sample, this clone was seen once. Other DNA sequences in the same sample also yield this CDR3. The CDR3 bases are TGCGCCAGCAGCTTGGGGGGCGGGGAGACCCAGTACTTC. Its protein is CASSLGGGETQYF. The V gene is TRBV5-1, the J gene TRBJ2-5, with D perhaps being TRBD1 or TRBD2 (5 bases each). V gave up 0 bases and J gave up 5 bases, with 8 bases separating them. This CDR3 is 13 amino acids long. CDR1 is SGHRS, CDR2 YFSETQ, per germline.

The rearrangement uses TRBV7-8 and TRBJ2-1; 12 positions match TRBD2. CDR1 is SGHVS and CDR2 is FQNEAQ in the germline V gene. The junction had 5 bases not matched to a gene; V was cut back by 0 bases and J by 8 bases. This CDR3 is 16 amino acids long. The CDR3 region is CASSLASSGGAHEQFF. The CDR3 DNA is TGTGCCAGCAGCTTAGCCTCTAGCGGGGGGGCCCATGAGCAGTTCTTC. Combining the CDR3 with reference TRBV7-8 and TRBJ2-1 gives the whole variable domain GAGVSQSPRYKVAKRGQDVALRCDPISGHVSLFWYQQALGQGPEFLTYFQNEAQLDKSGLPSDRFFAERPEGSVSTLKIQRTQQEDSAVYLCASSLASSGGAHEQFFGPGTRLTVL.

V and J are TRBV6-5 and TRBJ1-2; 9 nucleotides line up with TRBD1. The germline gives CDR1 MNHEY, CDR2 SVGAGI. V was pared by 7 bases and J by 5 bases, with 8 bases of the junction left unmatched. The CDR3 is made up of 14 amino acids. Written as DNA, the CDR3 is TGTGCCAGCAAGATACAGGGGGCGGGGTATGGCTACACCTTC. As protein: CASKIQGAGYGYTF.

The V gene is TRBV27, the J gene TRBJ2-7, with a possible D match to TRBD1 (5 bases). The CDR3 contains 15 residues. The germline V and J ends were trimmed by 5 bases and 1 base, with 15 bases remaining between them. Germline CDR1 MNHEY, CDR2 SMNVEV (reference sequence). CDR3 DNA sequence: TGTGCCAGCAGTCCCTCTACGACAGAGTCCTACGAGCAGTACTTC. Translating it yields CASSPSTTESYEQYF.

The count of this clone is one. Within the sample, other DNA sequences also encode this same CDR3. The V and J genes are TRBV5-1 and TRBJ2-7; 9 bases agree with TRBD1. Germline loops: CDR1 SGHRS, CDR2 YFSETQ. This CDR3 has 13 amino acids. V was clipped by 4 bases and J by 6 bases; unmatched bases: 5. The DNA for the CDR3 is TGCGCCAGCAGCCTGGGACAGGGAGGCGAGCAGTACTTC. Its protein is CASSLGQGGEQYF.

The chain joins TRBV12-3 or TRBV12-4 to TRBJ1-2; a weak D match, TRBD1 (5 bases). CDR3 length equals 12 residues. Trimming stripped 5 bases from V and 8 bases from J, with 12 bases between. The chain's CDR3 is CASSTMGDGYTF. The CDR3 region has the DNA TGTGCCAGCAGTACAATGGGGGACGGCTACACCTTC.

V gene TRBV2 combines with J gene TRBJ1-2; TRBD1 agrees at 8 bases. The trim removed 4 bases at V and 6 bases at J, leaving 16 bases unmatched. Germline CDR1 reads SNHLY; CDR2 reads FYNNEI. The CDR3 has 17 residues. CDR3 in DNA: TGTGCCAGCAGTGTCGGAGGGACAGGTGCCCTGGGAGATGGCTACACCTTC. It yields the protein CASSVGGTGALGDGYTF.

The chain joins TRBV18 to TRBJ2-1; D remains unclear. The germline CDR1 and CDR2 sequences are KGHSH and LQKENI. This CDR3 is 13 amino acids long. V lost 0 bases and J lost 7, with 7 bases in between. The CDR3 spells CASSPPRPNEQFF. DNA for the CDR3: TGTGCCAGCTCACCACCGCGGCCGAATGAGCAGTTCTTC. Based on the CDR3 plus reference TRBV18 and TRBJ2-1, the full variable domain is NAGVMQNPRHLVRRRGQEARLRCSPMKGHSHVYWYRQLPEEGLKFMVYLQKENIIDESGMPKERFSAEFPKEGPSILRIQQVVRGDSAAYFCASSPPRPNEQFFGPGTRLTVL.

CDR3 nucleotides: TGTGCCAGCAGAGACGGAACAACTAATGAAAAACTGTTTTTT. As protein: CASRDGTTNEKLFF. The chain has TRBV6-5 and TRBJ1-4, with D unresolved. Germline CDR1 reads MNHEY; CDR2 reads SVGAGI. CDR3 size: 14 residues. Trimming shortened V by 6 bases and J by 0 bases, and 8 bases separated the two germline ends.

V is TRBV7-6 and J is TRBJ1-3, with D hard to call. The CDR3 is 15 residues long. V lost 5 bases to trimming and J lost 0 bases, with 11 bases between them. Germline CDR1 reads SGHVS; CDR2 reads FNYEAQ. CDR3 DNA sequence: TGTGCCAGCAGCCCCAGAGCGAACTCTGGAAACACCATATATTTT. This sequence encodes CASSPRANSGNTIYF.

The rearrangement links TRBV9 to TRBJ2-7; a weak D match, TRBD2 (6 bases). The CDR3 extends over 15 amino acids. Trimming removed 0 bases from V and 3 bases from J, with 13 bases in between. Germline V CDR1 and CDR2: SGDLS, YYNGEE. The CDR3 region is CASSVGRGGLYEQYF. DNA of the CDR3: TGTGCCAGCAGCGTAGGGAGGGGAGGACTCTACGAGCAGTACTTC.

This clone was detected only once. The V and J genes are TRBV7-6 and TRBJ1-2; D unresolved. The CDR3 covers 15 residues. Germline lookup yields CDR1 SGHVS and CDR2 FNYEAQ. The germline V and J ends were trimmed by 1 base and 8 bases, with 17 bases remaining between them. CDR3 in amino acids: CASSLEVGGFSGYTF. CDR3 sequence (DNA): TGTGCCAGCAGCTTAGAGGTCGGAGGGTTCAGCGGCTACACCTTC.

The chain carries TRBV6-6 and TRBJ2-1; D not resolved. The CDR3 is made up of 16 amino acids. Germline lookup yields CDR1 MNHNY and CDR2 SVGAGI (reference sequence). Trimming left V 2 bases short and J 4 bases short, with 15 bases between. The DNA of the CDR3 is TGTGCCAGCAGTTACCCCTCCCGGCACGGGTACAATGAGCAGTTCTTC. It encodes CASSYPSRHGYNEQFF.

The rearrangement joins TRBV5-8 to TRBJ2-3; 12 bases align to TRBD1. Germline assignment: CDR1 SGHTS and CDR2 YDEGEE. J gave up 8 bases and V 4 bases, and 17 bases lay outside the gene matches. CDR3 length: 18 amino acids. The CDR3 DNA reads TGTGCCAGCAGCCCGGGACAGGGGGCGGCTAGCGGGGAGGCTACGCAGTATTTT. Its protein is CASSPGQGAASGEATQYF.

This clone was recorded once. The chain carries TRBV18 and TRBJ2-5; TRBD2 matches 8 bases. The J segment lost 5 bases and the V segment lost 3 bases, leaving 5 bases of the junction unmatched. Germline loops: CDR1 KGHSH, CDR2 LQKENI. This CDR3 contains 14 residues. The CDR3 bases are TGTGCCAGCTCACCCGGCGGGGGGACGGAGACCCAGTACTTC. It is translated as CASSPGGGTETQYF.

The gene calls are TRBV5-5 and TRBJ1-2; a weak D match, TRBD1 (5 bases). The CDR3 sequence is 13 residues long. The germline CDR1 and CDR2 sequences are SGHKS and YYEKEE (reference sequence). The ends were cut back, 2 bases at V and 4 bases at J, with 9 bases in the middle. CDR3 sequence (DNA): TGTGCCAGCAGCTTCCAGGGTAGCTATGGCTACACCTTC. Residues: CASSFQGSYGYTF. The full variable domain, completed using reference TRBV5-5 and TRBJ1-2, is DAGVTQSPTHLIKTRGQQVTLRCSPISGHKSVSWYQQVLGQGPQFIFQYYEKEERGRGNFPDRFSARQFPNYSSELNVNALLLGDSALYLCASSFQGSYGYTFGSGTRLTVV.

The rearrangement uses TRBV2 and TRBJ2-5; TRBD2 matches at 12 bases. The CDR3 has 16 residues. The germline V gene encodes CDR1 SNHLY and CDR2 FYNNEI. The J segment lost 1 base and the V segment lost 4 bases, leaving 4 bases of the junction unmatched. CDR3 loop: CASSAGLAGTQETQYF. CDR3 DNA: TGTGCCAGCAGTGCCGGACTAGCGGGGACCCAAGAGACCCAGTACTTC.

The gene calls are TRBV14 and TRBJ1-2; no clear D. V shed 2 bases and J shed 3 bases, with 10 bases lying between them. Germline V gene sequence: CDR1 SGHDN, CDR2 FVKESK. The CDR3 is 14 residues long. DNA of the CDR3: TGTGCCAGCAGCCAAAGGTTGACGGACTATGGCTACACCTTC. Its translation: CASSQRLTDYGYTF.

As to this clone: A read error may produce the germline difference seen at one junction end. The chain recombines TRBV25-1 with TRBJ1-1, with D maybe TRBD1 (5 bases). Germline V gene data show CDR1 as MGHDK and CDR2 as SYGVNS. The CDR3 covers 15 residues. DNA of the CDR3: TGTGCCAGCAGTAAATACGGACATGAAGGGACTGAAGCTTTCTTT. Translated, it gives CASSKYGHEGTEAFF.

The chain joins TRBV30 to TRBJ1-1, with D unresolved. The CDR3 length is 12 residues. The V gene's germline CDR1 is GTSNPN and CDR2 SVGIG (reference sequence). The germline V and J ends were trimmed by 6 bases and 0 bases, with 8 bases remaining between them. CDR3 bases: TGTGCCTGCTCGACGGTGAACACTGAAGCTTTCTTT. Residues: CACSTVNTEAFF.

The chain combines TRBV10-1 with TRBJ2-7; TRBD1 is a possible D gene (5 bases). The V gene lost 2 bases and the J gene lost 3 bases, with 17 bases spanning the gap. The CDR3 is 16 amino acids. Germline V lookup: CDR1 WNHNN, CDR2 SYGVQD (reference sequence). In nucleotides, the CDR3 is TGCGCCAGCAGTGAGGTCTGCAGGGCTGTGATCTACGAGCAGTACTTC. Its translation: CASSEVCRAVIYEQYF.

The genes are TRBV11-2 and TRBJ1-3; D is ambiguous. The CDR3 is made up of 16 amino acids. CDR1 and CDR2 from the germline V gene are SGHAT and FQNNGV. V was pared by 2 bases and J by 0 bases, with 11 bases between. CDR3 sequence: CASSLIPGSSGNTIYF. The CDR3, as DNA: TGTGCCAGCAGCTTAATACCGGGCAGCTCTGGAAACACCATATATTTT.

The J gene is TRBJ2-1, the V gene TRBV3-1 (or the pseudogene TRBV3-2); 10 bases line up with TRBD1. Germline CDR1 is LGHDT and CDR2 is YNNKEL (reference sequence). V trimming: 10 bases; J trimming: 3 bases; junction bases outside the gene matches: 3. The CDR3 is 13 residues long. In nucleotides, the CDR3 is TGTGCCACCCGGGACAGGGGCTACAATGAGCAGTTCTTC. Translating gives CATRDRGYNEQFF.

The chain has TRBV7-9 and TRBJ1-4; 7 nucleotides line up with TRBD1. This CDR3 is 16 amino acids long. J gave up 6 bases and V 1 base, and 8 bases lay outside the gene matches. Germline V gives CDR1 SEHNR, CDR2 FQNEAQ (reference sequence). CDR3 nucleotide sequence: TGTGCCAGCAGCTTAGTCGGGACAGACCCAGATGAAAAACTGTTTTTT. This gives the protein CASSLVGTDPDEKLFF.